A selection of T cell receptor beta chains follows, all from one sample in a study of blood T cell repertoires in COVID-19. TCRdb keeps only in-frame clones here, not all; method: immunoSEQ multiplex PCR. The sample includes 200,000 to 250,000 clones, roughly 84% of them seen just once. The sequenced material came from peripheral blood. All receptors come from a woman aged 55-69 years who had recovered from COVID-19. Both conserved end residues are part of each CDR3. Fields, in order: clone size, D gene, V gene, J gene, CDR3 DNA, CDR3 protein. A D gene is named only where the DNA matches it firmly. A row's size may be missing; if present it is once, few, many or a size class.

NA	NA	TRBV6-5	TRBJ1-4	TGTGCCAGCAGTACCCAGGGGACTAATGAAAAACTGTTTTTT	CASSTQGTNEKLFF
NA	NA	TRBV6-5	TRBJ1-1	TGTGCCAGCAGTTCCCGGGGGGACACTGAAGCTTTCTTT	CASSSRGDTEAFF
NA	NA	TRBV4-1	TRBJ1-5	TGCGCCAGCAGCCAAGGGCCCGGGGGACTGAATCAGCCCCAGCATTTT	CASSQGPGGLNQPQHF
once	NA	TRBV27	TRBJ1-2	TGTGCCAGCAGTTTGGGCAGGGGCTATGGCTACACCTTC	CASSLGRGYGYTF
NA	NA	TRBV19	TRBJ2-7	TGTGCCAGTAGTATCGGGGTACCTTCCTACGAGCAGTACTTC	CASSIGVPSYEQYF
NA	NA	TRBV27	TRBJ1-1	TGTGCCAGCAGGGGGCGGCAGGGTAACACTGAAGCTTTCTTT	CASRGRQGNTEAFF
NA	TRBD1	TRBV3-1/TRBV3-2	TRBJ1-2	TGTGCCAGCAGCCTCTGTACAGGGGGCTGGTATGGCTACACCTTC	CASSLCTGGWYGYTF
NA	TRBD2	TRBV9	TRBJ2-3	TGTGCCAGCGCCCTAGCGGGGGGAGATACGCAGTATTTT	CASALAGGDTQYF
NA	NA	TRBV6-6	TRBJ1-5	TGTGCCAGCAGCCGAAACAGGGACAATCAGCCCCAGCATTTT	CASSRNRDNQPQHF
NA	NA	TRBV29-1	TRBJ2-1	TGCAGCGCCGTAGGGGACTCCTACAATGAGCAGTTCTTC	CSAVGDSYNEQFF
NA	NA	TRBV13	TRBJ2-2	TGTGCCAGCAGCTTAGGCGGGGCCGGGGAGCTGTTTTTT	CASSLGGAGELFF
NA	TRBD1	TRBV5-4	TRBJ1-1	TGTGCCAGCAGCACGACAGGGTTTGAAGCTTTCTTT	CASSTTGFEAFF
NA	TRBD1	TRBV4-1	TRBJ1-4	TGCGCCAGCAGCCATCCGGACAGGGGGGGTGAAAAACTGTTTTTT	CASSHPDRGGEKLFF
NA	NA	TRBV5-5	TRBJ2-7	TGTGCCAGCAGCCCAGACCCTGACAGAGAGCAGTACTTC	CASSPDPDREQYF
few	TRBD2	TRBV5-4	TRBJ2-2	TGTGCCAGCAGCCCCTGGACTAGCGGGGTTATGTCCGGGGAGCTGTTTTTT	CASSPWTSGVMSGELFF
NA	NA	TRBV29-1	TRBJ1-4	TGCAGCGCCAGCCCCGGCGGGAGTTTAAATGAAAAACTGTTTTTT	CSASPGGSLNEKLFF
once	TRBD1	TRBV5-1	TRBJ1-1	TGCGCCAGCAGCTTGCGACAGGGGCTGAACACTGAAGCTTTCTTT	CASSLRQGLNTEAFF
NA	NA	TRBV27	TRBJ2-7	TGTGCCAGCAGTTCGTACCAGGGGTCCTACGAGCAGTACTTC	CASSSYQGSYEQYF
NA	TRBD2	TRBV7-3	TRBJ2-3	TGTGCCAGCAGCCTGACTAGCGGGGGACGAGGCACAGATACGCAGTATTTT	CASSLTSGGRGTDTQYF
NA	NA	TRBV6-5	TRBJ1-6	TGTGCCAGCAGTTACTCGCAGGGAGGATCACCCCTCCACTTT	CASSYSQGGSPLHF
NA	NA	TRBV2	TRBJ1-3	TGTGCCAGCAGAGGGGGTGGCACTTACATATGGTATTTT	CASRGGGTYIWYF
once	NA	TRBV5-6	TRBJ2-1	TGTGCCAGCAGCTTGACGTGGACAACCCTCAACAATGAGCAGTTCTTC	CASSLTWTTLNNEQFF
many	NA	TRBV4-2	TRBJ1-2	TGTGCCAGCAGCCAAGATCCCGGACAGAACTATGGCTACACCTTC	CASSQDPGQNYGYTF
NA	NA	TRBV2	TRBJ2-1	TGTGCCAGCAGTCCTTCGCTAGCTGGCTCCTACAATGAGCAGTTCTTC	CASSPSLAGSYNEQFF
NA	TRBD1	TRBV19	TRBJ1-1	TGTGCCAGTAGTCGACAGGGGTTTGAAGCTTTCTTT	CASSRQGFEAFF
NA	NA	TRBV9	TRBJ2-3	TGTGCCAGCAGCGCCAATCGGGGAGGGGGTACGCAGTATTTT	CASSANRGGGTQYF
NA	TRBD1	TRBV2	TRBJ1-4	TGTGCCAGCAGAACTTACTTCGACAGGGCCAATCATGAAAAACTGTTTTTT	CASRTYFDRANHEKLFF
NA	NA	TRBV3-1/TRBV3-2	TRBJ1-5	TGTGCCAGCAGCCAAGGGGCAGGTTTTCAGCCCCAGCATTTT	CASSQGAGFQPQHF
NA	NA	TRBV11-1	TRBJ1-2	TGTGCCAGCAGCAGTACAGGGAACTATGGCTACACCTTC	CASSSTGNYGYTF
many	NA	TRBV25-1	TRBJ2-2	TGTGCCAGCAGTGACAACAGGGACACCGGGGAGCTGTTTTTT	CASSDNRDTGELFF
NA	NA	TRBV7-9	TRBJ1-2	TGTGCCAGCAGCGAACCCAATGCAGGGAACTATGGCTACACCTTC	CASSEPNAGNYGYTF
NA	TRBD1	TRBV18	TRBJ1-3	TGTGCCAGCTCACCTCCGGGACAGGGAGGTGGAAACACCATATATTTT	CASSPPGQGGGNTIYF
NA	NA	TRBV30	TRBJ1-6	TGTGCCTGGAGTAACCACAGCCCCTATAATTCACCCCTCCACTTT	CAWSNHSPYNSPLHF
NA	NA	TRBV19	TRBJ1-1	TGTGCCAGTAGTAAGCGGAGCGGGCCCGGCACTGAAGCTTTCTTT	CASSKRSGPGTEAFF
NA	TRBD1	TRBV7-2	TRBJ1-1	TGTGCCAGCAGCTTAGGACCTCAGGGGGCTTCTGAAGCTTTCTTT	CASSLGPQGASEAFF
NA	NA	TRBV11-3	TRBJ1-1	TGTGCCAGCAGCTTAGACGGCACTGAAGCTTTCTTT	CASSLDGTEAFF
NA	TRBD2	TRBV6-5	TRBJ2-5	TGTGCCAGCAGCGCCGGGACTAGCGGCAAAGAGACCCAGTACTTC	CASSAGTSGKETQYF
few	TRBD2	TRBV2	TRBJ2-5	TGTGCCAGCAGTGAAGCCCTGGCGGGGGTCGGGGTCGGGGAGACCCAGTACTTC	CASSEALAGVGVGETQYF
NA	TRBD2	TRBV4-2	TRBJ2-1	TGTGCCAGCAGCCAAGATACCACTAGCGGGGGGGCTCTAAATGAGCAGTTCTTC	CASSQDTTSGGALNEQFF
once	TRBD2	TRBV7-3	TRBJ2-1	TGTGCCTCCAGTCCGGGGGGGTCTCATGAGCAGTTCTTC	CASSPGGSHEQFF
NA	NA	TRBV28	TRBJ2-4	TGTGCTCGTACGGTTCGTCAAAACATTCAGTACTTC	CARTVRQNIQYF
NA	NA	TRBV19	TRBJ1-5	TGTGCCAGTAGTATCCACAGGTTTGGCAATCAGCCCCAGCATTTT	CASSIHRFGNQPQHF
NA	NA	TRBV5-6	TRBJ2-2	TGTGCCAGCAGCTTGGCGACAGGTCGTAACACCGGGGAGCTGTTTTTT	CASSLATGRNTGELFF
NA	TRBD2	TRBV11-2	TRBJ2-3	TGTGCCAGCAGCTTAAGGCTAGCGGGGGGCACAGATACGCAGTATTTT	CASSLRLAGGTDTQYF
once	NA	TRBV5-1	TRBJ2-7	TGCGCCAGCAGTCCGGACTGGGACGAGCAGTACTTC	CASSPDWDEQYF
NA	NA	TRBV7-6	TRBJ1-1	TGTGCCAGCAGCACACAGACAGCACTCATAGCTGAAGCTTTCTTT	CASSTQTALIAEAFF
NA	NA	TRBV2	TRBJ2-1	TGTGCCAGCAGTGAAGATTTCGGCGGGGCTAGCTCTCTCTTC	CASSEDFGGASSLF
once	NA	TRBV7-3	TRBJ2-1	TGTGCCAGCAGCGGAGGACAGCCTTACAATGAGCAGTTCTTC	CASSGGQPYNEQFF